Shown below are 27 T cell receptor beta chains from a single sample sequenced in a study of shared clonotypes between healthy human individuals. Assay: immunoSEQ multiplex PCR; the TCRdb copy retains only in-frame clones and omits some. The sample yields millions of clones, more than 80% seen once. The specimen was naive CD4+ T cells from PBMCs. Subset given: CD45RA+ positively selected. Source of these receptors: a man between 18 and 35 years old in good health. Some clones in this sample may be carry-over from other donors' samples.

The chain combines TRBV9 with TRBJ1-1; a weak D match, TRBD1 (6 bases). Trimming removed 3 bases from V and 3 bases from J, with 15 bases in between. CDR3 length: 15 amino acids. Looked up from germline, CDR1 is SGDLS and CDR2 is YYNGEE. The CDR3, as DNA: TGTGCCAGCAGCGCTTACTCGAAGGGGGACACTGAAGCTTTCTTT. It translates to CASSAYSKGDTEAFF.

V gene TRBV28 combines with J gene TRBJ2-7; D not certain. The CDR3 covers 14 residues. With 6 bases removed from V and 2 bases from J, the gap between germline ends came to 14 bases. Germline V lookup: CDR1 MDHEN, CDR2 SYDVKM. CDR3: CASSSHGTTYEQYF. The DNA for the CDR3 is TGTGCCAGCAGCTCACACGGTACGACCTACGAGCAGTACTTC. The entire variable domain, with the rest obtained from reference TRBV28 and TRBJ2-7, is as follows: DVKVTQSSRYLVKRTGEKVFLECVQDMDHENMFWYRQDPGLGLRLIYFSYDVKMKEKGDIPEGYSVSREKKERFSLILESASTNQTSMYLCASSSHGTTYEQYFGPGTRLTVT.

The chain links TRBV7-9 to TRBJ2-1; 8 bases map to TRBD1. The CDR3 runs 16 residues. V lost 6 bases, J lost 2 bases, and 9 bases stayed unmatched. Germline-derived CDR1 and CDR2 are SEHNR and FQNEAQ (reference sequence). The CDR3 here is CASRPTGELTYNEQFF. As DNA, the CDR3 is TGTGCCAGCAGACCGACAGGGGAGCTAACCTACAATGAGCAGTTCTTC.

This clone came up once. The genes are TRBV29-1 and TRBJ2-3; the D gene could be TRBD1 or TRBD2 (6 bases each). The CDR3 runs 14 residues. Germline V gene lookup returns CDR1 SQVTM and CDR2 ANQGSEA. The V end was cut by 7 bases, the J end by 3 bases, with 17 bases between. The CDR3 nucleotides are TGCAGCGCCCGGAGGTGGGGGGCAACAGATACGCAGTATTTT. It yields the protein CSARRWGATDTQYF.

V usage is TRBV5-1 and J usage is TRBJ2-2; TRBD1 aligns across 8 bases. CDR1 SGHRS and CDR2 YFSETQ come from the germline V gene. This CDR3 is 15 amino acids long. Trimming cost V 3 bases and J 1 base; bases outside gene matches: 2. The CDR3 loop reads CASSYGTGNTGELFF. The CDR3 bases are TGCGCCAGCAGCTACGGGACAGGGAACACCGGGGAGCTGTTTTTT.

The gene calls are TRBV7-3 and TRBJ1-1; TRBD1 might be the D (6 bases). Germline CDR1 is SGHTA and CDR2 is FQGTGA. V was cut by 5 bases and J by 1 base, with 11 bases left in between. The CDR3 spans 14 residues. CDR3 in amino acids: CASSRVGGNTEAFF. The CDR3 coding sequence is TGTGCCAGCAGCCGAGTAGGGGGGAACACTGAAGCTTTCTTT.

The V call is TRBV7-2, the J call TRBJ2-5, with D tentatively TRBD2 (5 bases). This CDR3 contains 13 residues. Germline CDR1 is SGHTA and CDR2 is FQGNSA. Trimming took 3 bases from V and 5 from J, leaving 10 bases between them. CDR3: CASSFGMSETQYF. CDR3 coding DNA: TGTGCCAGCAGCTTCGGGATGAGCGAGACCCAGTACTTC. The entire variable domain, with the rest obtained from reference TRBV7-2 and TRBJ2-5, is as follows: GAGVSQSPSNKVTEKGKDVELRCDPISGHTALYWYRQSLGQGLEFLIYFQGNSAPDKSGLPSDRFSAERTGGSVSTLTIQRTQQEDSAVYLCASSFGMSETQYFGPGTRLLVL.

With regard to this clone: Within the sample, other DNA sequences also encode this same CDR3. CDR3 DNA sequence: TGCGCCAGCAGCTTGGAGGGCGAGACCCAGTACTTC. Its translation: CASSLEGETQYF. V is TRBV5-1 and J is TRBJ2-5; D uncertain. V was trimmed by 0 bases and J by 5 bases, leaving 5 bases between them. Germline V gene sequence: CDR1 SGHRS, CDR2 YFSETQ. The CDR3 has 12 residues.

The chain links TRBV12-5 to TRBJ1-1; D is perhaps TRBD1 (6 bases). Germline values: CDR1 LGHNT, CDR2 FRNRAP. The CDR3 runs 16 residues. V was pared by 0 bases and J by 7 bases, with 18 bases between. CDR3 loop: CASGLVSKGGGNEAFF. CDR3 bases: TGTGCTAGTGGTTTGGTTTCAAAGGGGGGAGGGAATGAAGCTTTCTTT. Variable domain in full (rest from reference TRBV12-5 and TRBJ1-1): DARVTQTPRHKVTEMGQEVTMRCQPILGHNTVFWYRQTMMQGLELLAYFRNRAPLDDSGMPKDRFSAEMPDATLATLKIQPSEPRDSAVYFCASGLVSKGGGNEAFFGQGTRLTVV.

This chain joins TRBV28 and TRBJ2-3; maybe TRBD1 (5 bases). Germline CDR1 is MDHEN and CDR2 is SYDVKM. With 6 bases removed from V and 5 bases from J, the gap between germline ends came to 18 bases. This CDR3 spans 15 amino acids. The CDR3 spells CASRGITGFLDTQYF. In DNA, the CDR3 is TGTGCCAGCAGGGGTATAACAGGATTCCTAGATACGCAGTATTTT.

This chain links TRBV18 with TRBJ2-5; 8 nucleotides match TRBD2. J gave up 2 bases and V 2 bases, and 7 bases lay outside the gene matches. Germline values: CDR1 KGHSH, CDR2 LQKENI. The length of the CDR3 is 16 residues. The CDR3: CASSPVGSGVQETQYF. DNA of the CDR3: TGTGCCAGCTCACCAGTGGGTAGCGGGGTTCAAGAGACCCAGTACTTC.

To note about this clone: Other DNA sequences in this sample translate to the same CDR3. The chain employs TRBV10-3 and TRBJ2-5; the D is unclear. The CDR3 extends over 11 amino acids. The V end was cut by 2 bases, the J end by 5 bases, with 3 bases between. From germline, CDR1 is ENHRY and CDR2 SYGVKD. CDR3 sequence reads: CAISEGETQYF. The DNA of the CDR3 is TGTGCCATCAGTGAGGGGGAGACCCAGTACTTC.

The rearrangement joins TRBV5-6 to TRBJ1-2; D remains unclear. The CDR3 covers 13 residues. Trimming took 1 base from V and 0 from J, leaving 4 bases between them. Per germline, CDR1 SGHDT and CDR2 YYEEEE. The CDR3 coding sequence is TGTGCCAGCAGCTTGTTAGCTAACTATGGCTACACCTTC. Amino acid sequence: CASSLLANYGYTF. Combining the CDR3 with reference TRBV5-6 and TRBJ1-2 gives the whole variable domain DAGVTQSPTHLIKTRGQQVTLRCSPKSGHDTVSWYQQALGQGPQFIFQYYEEEERQRGNFPDRFSGHQFPNYSSELNVNALLLGDSALYLCASSLLANYGYTFGSGTRLTVV.

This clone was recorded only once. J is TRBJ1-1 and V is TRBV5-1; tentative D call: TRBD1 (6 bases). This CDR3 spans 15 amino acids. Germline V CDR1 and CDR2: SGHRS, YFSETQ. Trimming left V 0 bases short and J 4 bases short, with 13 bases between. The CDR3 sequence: CASSLGVGGRTEAFF. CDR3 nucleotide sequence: TGCGCCAGCAGCTTGGGCGTCGGGGGGCGCACTGAAGCTTTCTTT.

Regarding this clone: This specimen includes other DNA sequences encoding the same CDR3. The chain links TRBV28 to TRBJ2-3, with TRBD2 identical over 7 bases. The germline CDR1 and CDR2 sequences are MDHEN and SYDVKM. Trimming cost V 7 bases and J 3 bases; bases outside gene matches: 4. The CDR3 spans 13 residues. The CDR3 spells CASTPGRTDTQYF. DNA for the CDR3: TGTGCCAGCACCCCCGGGAGGACAGATACGCAGTATTTT.

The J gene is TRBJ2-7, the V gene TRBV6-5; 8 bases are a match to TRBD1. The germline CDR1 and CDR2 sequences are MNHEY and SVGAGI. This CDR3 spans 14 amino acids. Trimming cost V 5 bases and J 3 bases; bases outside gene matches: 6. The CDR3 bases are TGTGCCAGCAGTCGCTCTACAGGGGGCTACGAGCAGTACTTC. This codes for CASSRSTGGYEQYF.

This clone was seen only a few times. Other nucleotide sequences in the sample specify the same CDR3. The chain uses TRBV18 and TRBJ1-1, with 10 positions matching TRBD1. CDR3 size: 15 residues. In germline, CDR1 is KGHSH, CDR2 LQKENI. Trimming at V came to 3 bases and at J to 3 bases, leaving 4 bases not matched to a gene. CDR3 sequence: CASSPRTGGDTEAFF. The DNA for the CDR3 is TGTGCCAGCTCACCCCGGACAGGGGGGGACACTGAAGCTTTCTTT.

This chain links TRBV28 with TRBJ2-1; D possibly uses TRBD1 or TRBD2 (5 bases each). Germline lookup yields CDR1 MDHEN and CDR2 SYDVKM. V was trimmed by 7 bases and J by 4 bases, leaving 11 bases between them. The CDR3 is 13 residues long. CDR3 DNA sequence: TGTGCCAGCAAGGGGAGTAATTACAATGAGCAGTTCTTC. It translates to CASKGSNYNEQFF.

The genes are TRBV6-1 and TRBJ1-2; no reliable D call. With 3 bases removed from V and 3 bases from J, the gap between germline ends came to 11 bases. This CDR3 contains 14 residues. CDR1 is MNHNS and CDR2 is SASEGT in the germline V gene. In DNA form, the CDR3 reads TGTGCCAGCAGTGAGCGCATTTCTTACTATGGCTACACCTTC. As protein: CASSERISYYGYTF.

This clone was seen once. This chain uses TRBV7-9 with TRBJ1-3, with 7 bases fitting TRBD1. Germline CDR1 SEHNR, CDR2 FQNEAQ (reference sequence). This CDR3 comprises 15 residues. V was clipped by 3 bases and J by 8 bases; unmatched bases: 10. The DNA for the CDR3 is TGTGCCAGCAGCTTTAGGCCAAGGGGGCTAGACACCATATATTTT. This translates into CASSFRPRGLDTIYF.

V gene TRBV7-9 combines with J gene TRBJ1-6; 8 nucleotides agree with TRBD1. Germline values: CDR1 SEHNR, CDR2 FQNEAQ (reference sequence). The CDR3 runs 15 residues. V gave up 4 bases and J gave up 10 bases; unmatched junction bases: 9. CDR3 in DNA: TGTGCCAGCAGCTCTTGGACAGGGACAGGATCACCCCTCCACTTT. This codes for CASSSWTGTGSPLHF. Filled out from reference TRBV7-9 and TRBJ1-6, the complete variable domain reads DTGVSQNPRHKITKRGQNVTFRCDPISEHNRLYWYRQTLGQGPEFLTYFQNEAQLEKSRLLSDRFSAERPKGSFSTLEIQRTEQGDSAMYLCASSSWTGTGSPLHFGNGTRLTVT.

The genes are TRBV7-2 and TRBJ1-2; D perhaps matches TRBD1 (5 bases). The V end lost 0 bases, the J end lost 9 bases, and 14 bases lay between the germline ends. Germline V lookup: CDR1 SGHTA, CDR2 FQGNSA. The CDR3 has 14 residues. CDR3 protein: CASSLASPGLRYTF. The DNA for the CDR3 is TGTGCCAGCAGCTTAGCGTCTCCGGGACTTCGCTACACCTTC.

The CDR3 protein is CASSLDPGQGNTIYF. CDR3 nucleotide sequence: TGTGCCAGCAGTCTGGATCCGGGACAAGGAAACACCATATATTTT. This chain joins TRBV28 and TRBJ1-3; D might be TRBD1 (6 bases). V lost 5 bases to trimming and J lost 4 bases, with 15 bases between them. Germline CDR1 and CDR2: MDHEN and SYDVKM. The CDR3 covers 15 residues. The full variable domain, in which reference TRBV28 and TRBJ1-3 provide the parts outside the CDR3, is DVKVTQSSRYLVKRTGEKVFLECVQDMDHENMFWYRQDPGLGLRLIYFSYDVKMKEKGDIPEGYSVSREKKERFSLILESASTNQTSMYLCASSLDPGQGNTIYFGEGSWLTVV.

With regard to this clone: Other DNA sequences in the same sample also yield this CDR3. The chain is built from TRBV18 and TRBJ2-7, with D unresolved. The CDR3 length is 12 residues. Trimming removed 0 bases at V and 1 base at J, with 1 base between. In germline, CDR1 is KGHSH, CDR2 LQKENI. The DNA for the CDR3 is TGTGCCAGCTCACCACCTTCCTACGAGCAGTACTTC. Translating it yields CASSPPSYEQYF.

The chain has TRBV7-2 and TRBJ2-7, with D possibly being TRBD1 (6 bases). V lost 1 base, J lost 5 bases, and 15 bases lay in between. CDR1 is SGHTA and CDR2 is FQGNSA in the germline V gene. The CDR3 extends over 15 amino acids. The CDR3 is CASSLGGQGSDEQYF. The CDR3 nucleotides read TGTGCCAGCAGCTTAGGGGGACAAGGGTCGGACGAGCAGTACTTC.

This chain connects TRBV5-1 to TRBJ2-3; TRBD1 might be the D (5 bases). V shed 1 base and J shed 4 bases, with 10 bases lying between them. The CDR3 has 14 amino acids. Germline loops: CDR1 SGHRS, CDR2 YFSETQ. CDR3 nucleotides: TGCGCCAGCAGCTTGAACGGACATTCAGATACGCAGTATTTT. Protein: CASSLNGHSDTQYF.

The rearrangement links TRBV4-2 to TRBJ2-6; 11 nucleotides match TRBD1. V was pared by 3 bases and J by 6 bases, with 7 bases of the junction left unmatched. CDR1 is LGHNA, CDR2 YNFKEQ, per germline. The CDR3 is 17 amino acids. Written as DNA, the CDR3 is TGTGCCAGCAGCCATGGGACAGGGGGGGTCGTGGCCAACGTCCTGACTTTC. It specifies CASSHGTGGVVANVLTF.